The 13 T cell receptor beta chains presented below share a single source sample, sequenced in a study of somatic mutations in cytotoxic T cells in rheumatoid arthritis. Assay: immunoSEQ multiplex PCR; the TCRdb copy retains only in-frame clones and omits some. The sample carries 15,000 to 20,000 clones, roughly four fifths recorded once. Sequencing was carried out using CD8+ T cells sorted from blood. The receptors come from an adult with rheumatoid arthritis.

The chain combines TRBV27 with TRBJ2-1; TRBD2 matches at 10 bases. CDR1 is MNHEY, CDR2 SMNVEV, per germline (reference sequence). V dropped 5 bases and J dropped 9; count of bases not matched to a gene: 4. The CDR3 consists of 13 residues. The CDR3: CASSSGGVSEQFF. The CDR3 nucleotides are TGTGCCAGCAGTAGCGGGGGGGTTAGTGAGCAGTTCTTC.

This chain uses TRBV15 with TRBJ2-7; 7 positions match TRBD1. Germline CDR1 and CDR2: LNHNV and YYDKDF (reference sequence). V was clipped by 5 bases and J by 1 base; unmatched bases: 2. CDR3 length: 13 amino acids. Here the CDR3 reads CATSEDRSYEQYF. In DNA, the CDR3 is TGTGCCACCAGCGAGGACAGGTCCTACGAGCAGTACTTC.

This chain joins TRBV2 and TRBJ1-5, with D possibly TRBD1 on 6 matching bases. CDR1 is SNHLY and CDR2 is FYNNEI in the germline V gene. V lost 11 bases to trimming and J lost 2 bases, with 25 bases between them. The length of the CDR3 is 17 residues. This CDR3 is CALGGLMQGTGNQPQHF. In DNA, the CDR3 is TGTGCCCTGGGGGGGCTAATGCAGGGGACGGGCAATCAGCCCCAGCATTTT.

The rearrangement uses TRBV5-1 and TRBJ2-7; possibly TRBD1 for D (5 bases). Trimming stripped 7 bases from V and 0 bases from J, with 8 bases between. The CDR3 covers 12 residues. Germline V gives CDR1 SGHRS, CDR2 YFSETQ. The CDR3 sequence: CASLGDSYEQYF. As DNA, the CDR3 is TGCGCCAGCTTAGGGGACTCCTACGAGCAGTACTTC. Variable domain in full (rest from reference TRBV5-1 and TRBJ2-7): KAGVTQTPRYLIKTRGQQVTLSCSPISGHRSVSWYQQTPGQGLQFLFEYFSETQRNKGNFPGRFSGRQFSNSRSEMNVSTLELGDSALYLCASLGDSYEQYFGPGTRLTVT.

In its sample, this clone ranks as medium-sized. This chain links TRBV6-4 with TRBJ2-3; D ambiguous. CDR1 MRHNA and CDR2 SNTAGT come from the germline V gene. Trimming took 0 bases from V and 4 from J, leaving 8 bases between them. The CDR3 extends over 14 amino acids. The CDR3 nucleotides read TGTGCCAGCAGTGACTCAAGCGAATCAGATACGCAGTATTTT. It yields the protein CASSDSSESDTQYF.

The chain carries TRBV7-2 and TRBJ1-1; 7 positions agree with TRBD1. The germline gives CDR1 SGHTA, CDR2 FQGNSA. The V segment lost 3 bases and the J segment 4 bases; nucleotides outside the gene matches: 5. The CDR3 contains 14 residues. The CDR3 is CASSFLQGTTEAFF. CDR3 DNA: TGTGCCAGCAGCTTCTTACAGGGGACCACTGAAGCTTTCTTT.

V gene TRBV7-8 combines with J gene TRBJ1-4; a possible D gene is TRBD1 (6 bases). Trimming took 5 bases from V and 7 from J, leaving 20 bases between them. This CDR3 region has 16 residues. Germline values: CDR1 SGHVS, CDR2 FQNEAQ. Here the CDR3 reads CASSPDRLGGTEKLFF. Written as DNA, the CDR3 is TGTGCCAGCAGCCCTGACAGGCTCGGGGGGACTGAAAAACTGTTTTTT.

The chain has TRBV5-6 and TRBJ2-7; 7 bases are shared with TRBD1. The V segment lost 2 bases and the J segment 3 bases; nucleotides outside the gene matches: 5. There are 14 residues in the CDR3. The V gene's germline CDR1 is SGHDT and CDR2 YYEEEE. Here the CDR3 reads CASSLTGVIYEQYF. In nucleotides, the CDR3 is TGTGCCAGCAGCTTAACAGGGGTTATCTACGAGCAGTACTTC.

The chain uses TRBV20-1 and TRBJ1-2; D might be TRBD1 (5 bases). There are 11 residues in the CDR3. CDR1 DFQATT and CDR2 SNEGSKA come from the germline V gene (reference sequence). Between the trimmed V and J ends, which lost 6 bases and 8 bases, there was a span of 13 bases. This CDR3 reads CSANRGKGYTF. Here the CDR3 DNA reads TGCAGTGCAAACCGGGGGAAAGGCTACACCTTC.

The CDR3 DNA reads as TGTGCCAGCAATACAGGGAGACTGGATGGCTACACCTTC. It specifies CASNTGRLDGYTF. The V and J genes are TRBV25-1 and TRBJ1-2, with D possibly matching TRBD1 (6 bases). This CDR3 comprises 13 residues. Trimming took off 7 bases at V and 6 bases at J, with 15 bases between the two ends. CDR1 and CDR2 from the germline V gene are MGHDK and SYGVNS.

In this sample, this clone turned up once. The rearrangement uses TRBV11-2 and TRBJ2-3; 9 positions agree with TRBD2. There are 18 residues in the CDR3. CDR1 and CDR2 from the germline V gene are SGHAT and FQNNGV. V lost 0 bases to trimming and J lost 0 bases; unmatched junction nucleotides: 7. The CDR3 loop is CASSLDALAGPSTDTQYF. CDR3 in DNA: TGTGCCAGCAGCTTAGATGCGCTAGCGGGGCCCAGCACAGATACGCAGTATTTT.

This clone was detected only a few times. The chain carries TRBV10-1 and TRBJ1-2; possibly TRBD1 for D (6 bases). The CDR3 sequence is 13 residues long. The V gene lost 2 bases and the J gene lost 2 bases, with 6 bases spanning the gap. Germline CDR1 WNHNN, CDR2 SYGVQD (reference sequence). This CDR3 reads CASSEDRNYGYTF. CDR3 in DNA: TGCGCCAGCAGTGAGGACAGGAACTATGGCTACACCTTC.

This chain uses TRBV7-8 with TRBJ2-5; no firm D call. CDR3 size: 13 residues. Trimming left V 2 bases short and J 3 bases short, with 7 bases between. CDR1 SGHVS and CDR2 FQNEAQ come from the germline V gene. This CDR3 reads CASSLNSEETQYF. The CDR3 DNA is TGTGCCAGCAGCTTAAACAGCGAAGAGACCCAGTACTTC.